Shown below are 26 T cell receptor beta chains from a single sample sequenced in a study of tumor-infiltrating lymphocytes in localized non-small cell lung cancer. TCRdb keeps only in-frame clones here, not all; method: immunoSEQ multiplex PCR. This table has more than 8,500 clones, 81% appearing once. The specimen was uninvolved lung tissue not adjacent to the tumor. Every receptor here comes from a human donor with non-small cell lung cancer.

The chain combines TRBV9 with TRBJ2-5; 7 bases fit TRBD2. Per germline, CDR1 SGDLS and CDR2 YYNGEE. V gave up 3 bases and J gave up 4 bases; unmatched junction bases: 9. This CDR3 has 15 residues. The CDR3 loop is CASSEGRGLGETQYF. Here the CDR3 DNA reads TGTGCCAGCAGCGAGGGGCGTGGACTAGGAGAGACCCAGTACTTC.

The rearrangement joins TRBV4-1 to TRBJ2-1; 15 nucleotides agree with TRBD2. The CDR3 is 16 amino acids. CDR1 MGHRA and CDR2 YSYEKL come from the germline V gene. Unmatched junction bases numbered 6, after V lost 3 bases and J lost 9 bases. The CDR3 DNA follows: TGCGCCAGCAGCCATCACGGACTAGCGGGAGGGGGTGAGCAGTTCTTC. As protein: CASSHHGLAGGGEQFF.

The rearrangement links TRBV10-3 to TRBJ1-1, with a possible D match to TRBD1 (6 bases). Trimming cost V 5 bases and J 6 bases, with 13 bases left between them. The germline CDR1 and CDR2 sequences are ENHRY and SYGVKD. This CDR3 is 13 amino acids long. CDR3 sequence (DNA): TGTGCCATCAGTCCGGGAGAGGGGGCTGAAGCTTTCTTT. Translating it yields CAISPGEGAEAFF.

The chain is built from TRBV6-1 and TRBJ2-3; possibly TRBD2 for D (5 bases). The V end lost 8 bases, the J end lost 2 bases, and 14 bases lay between the germline ends. Germline V CDR1 and CDR2: MNHNS, SASEGT. The CDR3 is made up of 14 amino acids. The CDR3, as DNA: TGTGCCAGCGTTGAGAGGGAACTCACAGATACGCAGTATTTT. Translating it yields CASVERELTDTQYF.

This chain joins TRBV30 and TRBJ2-7; 10 bases align to TRBD2. Per the germline V gene, CDR1 is GTSNPN and CDR2 is SVGIG (reference sequence). This CDR3 has 12 residues. With 0 bases clipped from V and 7 bases from J, the junction kept 0 bases outside the gene matches. This CDR3 reads CAWSVAGGEQYF. The CDR3 region has the DNA TGTGCCTGGAGTGTAGCGGGGGGGGAGCAGTACTTC.

This sequence joins TRBV27 and TRBJ2-3; D might be TRBD1 (7 bases). This CDR3 region has 15 residues. The V and J ends lost 4 bases and 4 bases respectively, with 15 bases between them. Germline V CDR1 and CDR2: MNHEY, SMNVEV (reference sequence). CDR3 DNA sequence: TGTGCCAGCAGTTACGAGCAGGGGGAGGCAGATACGCAGTATTTT. Translating it yields CASSYEQGEADTQYF.

This chain joins TRBV6-6 and TRBJ1-5, with no clear D. V was pared by 2 bases and J by 6 bases, with 5 bases between. The CDR3 consists of 12 residues. Looked up from germline, CDR1 is MNHNY and CDR2 is SVGAGI (reference sequence). The CDR3 DNA sequence: TGTGCCAGCAGTTACCCTCCTCAGCCCCAGCATTTT. This encodes CASSYPPQPQHF.

The V call is TRBV6-6, the J call TRBJ1-4; 7 positions match TRBD1. J lost 9 bases, V lost 5 bases, and 12 bases had no gene match. Germline CDR1 and CDR2: MNHNY and SVGAGI (reference sequence). The CDR3 sequence is 15 residues long. CDR3 DNA: TGTGCCAGCAGTCCTGACAGGGCCACCGGGAAAAAACTGTTTTTT. It codes for CASSPDRATGKKLFF.

About this clone itself: The junction does not match germline at one end; this may be a read error. The chain recombines TRBV2 with TRBJ1-1; 8 positions match TRBD1. This CDR3 is built from 12 residues. The germline V gene has CDR1 SNHLY and CDR2 FYNNEI. CDR3 DNA: TGTGCCAGCAGTGAACTGGACAGGGAAAGAAGCTTT. It yields the protein CASSELDRERSF.

The V gene is TRBV6-1, the J gene TRBJ1-1, with D possibly being TRBD1 (6 bases). There are 13 residues in the CDR3. Germline values: CDR1 MNHNS, CDR2 SASEGT. V lost 7 bases and J lost 5, with 14 bases in between. The CDR3 spells CASTTTGGTEAFF. CDR3 coding DNA: TGTGCCAGCACTACGACAGGCGGGACTGAAGCTTTCTTT.

This chain connects TRBV13 to TRBJ1-1; D is undetermined. The CDR3 spans 14 residues. V lost 3 bases to trimming and J lost 0 bases, with 8 bases between them. Germline CDR1 PRHDT, CDR2 FYEKMQ (reference sequence). The DNA of the CDR3 is TGTGCCAGCAGCTTTGGGCAGCTGAACACTGAAGCTTTCTTT. It encodes CASSFGQLNTEAFF.

This clone has only a few counts. The CDR3 sequence: CSVEEVYGGSSYNEQFF. DNA of the CDR3: TGCAGCGTTGAAGAGGTTTACGGGGGGAGTTCCTACAATGAGCAGTTCTTC. The chain recombines TRBV29-1 with TRBJ2-1; TRBD2 aligns across 7 bases. There are 17 residues in the CDR3. The junction had 9 bases not matched to a gene; V was cut back by 0 bases and J by 1 base. Per the germline V gene, CDR1 is SQVTM and CDR2 is ANQGSEA.

This chain uses TRBV14 with TRBJ2-5; perhaps TRBD2 as D (6 bases). V dropped 3 bases and J dropped 9 bases, with 23 bases sitting between them. The CDR3 is 16 residues long. Per the germline V gene, CDR1 is SGHDN and CDR2 is FVKESK. CDR3 loop: CASSHRTGTSGVAQYF. CDR3 in DNA: TGTGCCAGCAGCCATAGAACCGGGACGTCGGGGGTGGCCCAGTACTTC.

The gene calls are TRBV29-1 and TRBJ2-5; 8 bases agree with TRBD1. CDR1 is SQVTM and CDR2 is ANQGSEA in the germline V gene. This CDR3 contains 12 residues. Losses at the gene ends were 7 bases for V and 5 bases for J; bases not matched to a gene: 6. The CDR3 DNA reads TGCAGCGGTCGGACAGGGCGGGAGACCCAGTACTTC. Its translation: CSGRTGRETQYF.

The V gene is TRBV18, the J gene TRBJ2-1; the D is unclear. The V gene's germline CDR1 is KGHSH and CDR2 LQKENI. This CDR3 has 16 amino acids. Trimming cost V 3 bases and J 4 bases, with 16 bases left between them. CDR3 coding DNA: TGTGCCAGCTCACCCCCGGCGTGGACGGAATACAATGAGCAGTTCTTC. It codes for CASSPPAWTEYNEQFF.

This rearrangement joins TRBV27 to TRBJ1-2; 12 bases map to TRBD1. Per the germline V gene, CDR1 is MNHEY and CDR2 is SMNVEV (reference sequence). Trimming removed 5 bases from V and 6 bases from J; junction bases left unmatched: 13. CDR3 size: 17 residues. The CDR3: CASSPAGQGAILDGYTF. The CDR3 DNA reads as TGTGCCAGCAGTCCCGCGGGACAGGGGGCTATTTTGGATGGCTACACCTTC.

In its sample, this clone was seen a few times. J is TRBJ2-3 and V is TRBV4-3; weak D call: TRBD1 (5 bases). The germline CDR1 and CDR2 sequences are LGHNA and YSLEER. V lost 0 bases and J lost 1, with 8 bases in between. This CDR3 is built from 15 residues. The CDR3 coding sequence is TGCGCCAGCAGCCAAGATGTCAGGGGCACAGATACGCAGTATTTT. Protein: CASSQDVRGTDTQYF.

The chain uses TRBV4-1 and TRBJ2-7; 13 nucleotides line up with TRBD2. The CDR3 contains 16 residues. V lost 1 base, J lost 6 bases, and 6 bases stayed unmatched. Germline-derived CDR1 and CDR2 are MGHRA and YSYEKL. The CDR3, as DNA: TGCGCCAGCAGCCAAGGGACTAGCGGGGGCCCTGGCGAGCAGTACTTC. Translated: CASSQGTSGGPGEQYF.

This clone was seen more than once but under ten times. The rearrangement links TRBV19 to TRBJ2-3; TRBD2 aligns across 12 bases. The germline gives CDR1 LNHDA, CDR2 SQIVND (reference sequence). V lost 5 bases to trimming and J lost 8 bases; unmatched junction nucleotides: 11. This CDR3 spans 16 amino acids. DNA for the CDR3: TGTGCCAGTAGTGGGCGACTAGCGGGAGTTATCGGTACGCAGTATTTT. Its translation is CASSGRLAGVIGTQYF.

This chain links TRBV7-7 with TRBJ1-5, with D hard to call. Germline V lookup: CDR1 SSHAT, CDR2 FNYEAQ (reference sequence). CDR3 size: 13 residues. The V gene lost 1 base and the J gene lost 4 bases, with 5 bases spanning the gap. This chain's CDR3 is CASSLGVNQPQHF. The CDR3 DNA is TGTGCCAGCAGCTTAGGCGTTAATCAGCCCCAGCATTTT.

V is TRBV6-5 and J is TRBJ2-7; either TRBD1 or TRBD2 may supply D (5 bases each). V shed 10 bases and J shed 9 bases, with 22 bases lying between them. The CDR3 extends over 13 amino acids. CDR1 is MNHEY, CDR2 SVGAGI, per germline. CDR3 sequence: CATGRGQVAGQYF. The DNA of the CDR3 is TGTGCCACGGGACGTGGTCAGGTGGCGGGGCAGTACTTC.

The chain joins TRBV19 to TRBJ1-1, with 7 nucleotides matching TRBD1. The germline V gene encodes CDR1 LNHDA and CDR2 SQIVND (reference sequence). V shed 6 bases and J 1 base; nucleotides not matched to a gene: 8. The CDR3 sequence is 15 residues long. The CDR3 region has the DNA TGTGCCAGTAGATCTCCGGGACAGCCGAACACTGAAGCTTTCTTT. Translation: CASRSPGQPNTEAFF. Looking up the rest from reference TRBV19 and TRBJ1-1 gives the full variable domain: DGGITQSPKYLFRKEGQNVTLSCEQNLNHDAMYWYRQDPGQGLRLIYYSQIVNDFQKGDIAEGYSVSREKKESFPLTVTSAQKNPTAFYLCASRSPGQPNTEAFFGQGTRLTVV.

The chain links TRBV7-9 to TRBJ2-7; TRBD1 or TRBD2 may be the D gene (6 bases each). Germline V gives CDR1 SEHNR, CDR2 FQNEAQ (reference sequence). Trimming pared 1 base from V and 6 bases from J, leaving 13 bases between. This CDR3 is built from 14 residues. CDR3 DNA sequence: TGTGCCAGCAGCTTAGTCAGGGGAGGAGGCGAGCAGTACTTC. This codes for CASSLVRGGGEQYF.

This sequence joins TRBV28 and TRBJ1-2; D perhaps matches TRBD1 (5 bases). The length of the CDR3 is 14 residues. Germline V CDR1 and CDR2: MDHEN, SYDVKM. V lost 7 bases and J lost 2, with 14 bases in between. The CDR3 sequence: CASTPGTRNYGYTF. In DNA form, the CDR3 reads TGTGCCAGCACCCCGGGGACTCGCAACTATGGCTACACCTTC.

This chain connects TRBV12-5 to TRBJ2-7; D gene unclear. CDR1 LGHNT and CDR2 FRNRAP come from the germline V gene. V was cut by 5 bases and J by 6 bases, with 11 bases left in between. The CDR3 spans 12 residues. In nucleotides, the CDR3 is TGTGCTAGTGGTGATGGATGGGGCGAGCAGTACTTC. It yields the protein CASGDGWGEQYF.

The chain recombines TRBV27 with TRBJ2-5; possibly TRBD1 for D (5 bases). The germline gives CDR1 MNHEY, CDR2 SMNVEV (reference sequence). The CDR3 runs to 15 residues. The V end lost 6 bases, the J end lost 5 bases, and 19 bases lay between the germline ends. CDR3 in DNA: TGTGCCAGCAGCTCAGGGTTAGCCTCCTACGAGACCCAGTACTTC. Its protein is CASSSGLASYETQYF.